This entry features one TCR beta chain sequence. Antigen specificity is unknown. These data originate in a study of T-cell reconstitution after alpha-beta-depleted transplantation in children. This CDR3 contains 16 residues. Trimming left V 0 bases short and J 6 bases short, with 17 bases between. CDR1 is SGHRS, CDR2 YFSETQ, per germline. Whole-study findings and limits: At around two months after transplant, the alpha-beta T cells were reportedly derived from several hundred expanded clones that came from non-depleted graft cells.

Preparation of the TCRbeta library was carried out with unique molecular identifiers. TCRdb used MiXCR to reprocess the PCR reads, holding one entry per CDR3 protein. The data hold about a million distinct CDR3 sequences, with roughly 29% observed a single time. The sample in question was PBMCs, mostly from graft donor cells, obtained 360 days after TCRalphabeta/CD19-depleted stem cell transplant. The chain links TRBV5-1 to TRBJ2-3, with TRBD1 as a possible D gene (6 bases). This TCR came from a boy younger than two who had a stem cell transplant for SCID, so the T cells may come from the graft donor. The CDR3 sequence: CASSLGLRDTTDTQYF. For the CDR3, the DNA is TGCGCCAGCAGCTTGGGTCTCCGGGACACCACGGATACGCAGTATTTT.